These 3 T cell receptor beta chains share one sample of origin, sequenced in a study of cytomegalovirus exposure and HLA in healthy donors. PCR amplification relied on 60 Vbeta primers (plus 13 Jbeta primers). Only in-frame clones appear in the TCRdb table, and some are missing; sequencing was by immunoSEQ multiplex PCR. The sample comprises 95,000 to 100,000 clones, about 80% of which are singletons, and roughly 4.1% rests with the top ten. The sequencing input was PBMCs. The receptors come from a man in his forties or fifties in good health and CMV-seronegative.

The chain has TRBV5-6 and TRBJ1-2, with a tentative D call TRBD1 (6 bases). CDR1 is SGHDT, CDR2 YYEEEE, per germline. The CDR3 sequence is 12 residues long. The ends were cut back, 4 bases at V and 7 bases at J, with 11 bases in the middle. The CDR3 loop is CASSPDRSGYTF. For the CDR3, the DNA is TGTGCCAGCAGCCCGGACAGATCTGGCTACACCTTC.

The rearrangement links TRBV6-1 to TRBJ1-1; 7 bases line up with TRBD1. With 6 bases clipped from V and 1 base from J, the junction kept 8 bases outside the gene matches. This CDR3 region has 15 residues. Germline CDR1 MNHNS, CDR2 SASEGT. This CDR3 reads CASRGLNRGNTEAFF. CDR3 nucleotides: TGTGCCAGCAGGGGATTAAACAGGGGGAACACTGAAGCTTTCTTT.

The chain employs TRBV5-4 and TRBJ1-1; possible D gene TRBD1, 6 bases. V lost 5 bases to trimming and J lost 0 bases, with 17 bases between them. Germline CDR1 SGHNT, CDR2 YYREEE (reference sequence). The CDR3 contains 16 residues. CDR3 sequence (DNA): TGTGCCAGCAGGCCCGGGACAAGGGGCATGAACACTGAAGCTTTCTTT. Protein product: CASRPGTRGMNTEAFF.